The 3 T cell receptor beta chains below were found in one sample sequenced in a study of cytomegalovirus exposure and HLA in healthy donors. This PCR relied on a set of 60 Vbeta primers and 13 Jbeta primers. This table comes from immunoSEQ multiplex PCR, and its TCRdb copy is limited to in-frame clones, with some not included. The data contain under 150,000 clones, less than 80% of them singletons. The specimen was PBMCs. These receptor sequences come from a woman between 35 and 50 years old in good health and CMV-seropositive.

This rearrangement joins TRBV11-2 to TRBJ2-1; no clear D. Trimming pared 1 base from V and 5 bases from J, leaving 15 bases between. The CDR3 contains 16 residues. Germline CDR1 and CDR2: SGHAT and FQNNGV. The CDR3 sequence is CASSLGDFYTHNEQFF. CDR3 in DNA: TGTGCCAGCAGCTTAGGCGACTTCTACACCCACAATGAGCAGTTCTTC.

This clone has only one observation. This chain connects TRBV19 to TRBJ1-1; no firm D call. Trimming removed 3 bases at V and 6 bases at J, with 11 bases between. This CDR3 is 13 amino acids long. CDR1 LNHDA and CDR2 SQIVND come from the germline V gene (reference sequence). DNA of the CDR3: TGTGCCAGTAGTATTCTATCGTCTGCTGAAGCTTTCTTT. Translated, it gives CASSILSSAEAFF.

The chain has TRBV6-1 and TRBJ1-2, with D hard to call. The V and J ends lost 0 bases and 2 bases respectively, with 10 bases between them. CDR1 MNHNS and CDR2 SASEGT come from the germline V gene. This CDR3 is 15 amino acids long. CDR3 loop: CASSEALRVNYGYTF. CDR3 DNA sequence: TGTGCCAGCAGTGAAGCGCTTCGGGTGAACTATGGCTACACCTTC.